This T cell receptor (beta chain) derives from a study of beta chain features in type 1 diabetes. All of the isolated RNA was reverse transcribed, so expressed TCRB transcripts were sequenced. About 3.7 million reads on average were seen across naive, central memory and regulatory T cell samples. Some clones are missing from TCRdb's copy, which holds only in-frame ones; the method was immunoSEQ multiplex PCR. The table lists under 550,000 clones, 10% to 12% of them singletons. Findings and limits, study-wide: Whether HLA type affects TCRB rearrangement stayed undetermined in the present work. VDJ junctions from patients with type 1 diabetes contained fewer insertions and more deletions.

CDR3 length: 15 residues. The trim removed 4 bases at V and 4 bases at J, leaving 9 bases unmatched. Germline CDR1 and CDR2: SGHRS and YFSETQ. CD45RO/CCR7/CD25/CD127/CD95/CD27 separated CD4+ naive, central memory, regulatory and stem cell-like memory cells by sorting. With respect to this clone: What it binds is not known.

The chain has TRBV5-1 and TRBJ2-5; 8 nucleotides line up with TRBD2. Sequencing was done on a sample of naive CD4+ T cells from blood. The clonotype comes from a woman aged 18-29 years in good health. The CDR3 nucleotides are TGCGCCAGCAGCACCCGGGGGGGCCTCGGAGAGACCCAGTACTTC. Translation: CASSTRGGLGETQYF.